This T cell receptor (beta chain) stems from a study of cytomegalovirus exposure and HLA in healthy donors. Primers: 60 Vbeta forward and 13 Jbeta reverse. TCRdb keeps only in-frame clones here, not all; method: immunoSEQ multiplex PCR. The repertoire has about 50,000 clones, 82% of them found once; the top ten carry 1.5% to 2%. About this clone itself: Its antigen is not known.

Study-wide results and limits: Later, an analysis found that common viral pathogens appeared to be linked with several of the most significant clusters. A later analysis reportedly found fewer N-insertions in an Asian-associated ancestry cluster than the roughly 670-donor mean.

Looked up from germline, CDR1 is PRHDT and CDR2 is FYEKMQ (reference sequence). This CDR3 has 12 residues. V was pared by 5 bases and J by 4 bases, with 8 bases between. The genes are TRBV13 and TRBJ1-2; tentative D call: TRBD1 (5 bases). This TCR derives from a man between 25 and 39 years old in good health and CMV-seronegative. Sequencing was carried out using PBMCs. CDR3 protein: CASSPGPYGYTF. DNA of the CDR3: TGTGCCAGCAGCCCAGGGCCCTATGGCTACACCTTC.